The T cell receptor (beta chain) described here comes from a study of cytomegalovirus exposure and HLA in healthy donors. The CDR3 extends over 13 amino acids. The germline V gene encodes CDR1 SGHAT and CDR2 FQNNGV. The ends were cut back, 5 bases at V and 5 bases at J, with 12 bases in the middle. Donors showed nominal health when sampled, although they likely had unrecorded immune exposures. 13 Jbeta primers and 60 Vbeta primers were used for the PCR. Per the study methods: Some 10 million of the approximately 80 million unique TCR beta chains counted in a later analysis were shared. Sequencing was performed with immunoSEQ multiplex PCR; in TCRdb, only in-frame clones are kept and a portion is missing. That table gives V, J and clone size, and the DNA gave D and trimming. The sample has more than 200,000 clones, almost 80% seen once; the top ten hold 1.5% to 2%.

Material for sequencing was PBMCs. The rearrangement links TRBV11-2 to TRBJ1-1; TRBD1 might be the D (5 bases). This TCR was sampled from a young man in good health and CMV-seronegative. The CDR3 nucleotides read TGTGCCAGCAGCCCCGGGACTTTTACTGAAGCTTTCTTT. Translating it yields CASSPGTFTEAFF.